This entry is about one T cell receptor (beta chain). Antigen unknown. The hyperthyroidism patients had all been newly diagnosed, and their disease duration was under 2 months. Their ages ranged from 18 to 65 years. Exclusion criteria comprised uncontrolled infection, other autoimmune disease, pregnancy or lactation. This sample is drawn from a study of T cells in Graves' hyperthyroidism and ophthalmopathy. TCR beta CDR3 region amplification was performed from RNA transcripts. The TCR CDR3 first-round RT-PCR relied on the HTBI primer set. MiXCR was run by TCRdb on the multiplex PCR reads, yielding one entry per CDR3 protein. The sample lists approximately 620,000 distinct CDR3 sequences, approximately 13% occurring once. V lost 7 bases to trimming and J lost 3 bases; unmatched junction nucleotides: 8. CDR1 and CDR2 (germline): DFQATT, SNEGSKA (reference sequence). The length of the CDR3 is 14 residues.

Findings and caveats of the study: Prediction of ophthalmopathy progression came a median approximately 6.5 months pre-onset.

The rearrangement joins TRBV20-1 to TRBJ2-1; 8 bases match TRBD2. The sequencing input was blood. This clonotype was obtained from a woman aged 25 to 39 with Graves' hyperthyroidism that later progressed to Graves' ophthalmopathy. CDR3 region: CSGRIAGFYNEQFF. In DNA form, the CDR3 reads TGCAGTGGGAGGATAGCGGGATTCTACAATGAGCAGTTCTTC.